These 25 T cell receptor beta chains originate from one sample sequenced in a study of beta chain features in type 1 diabetes. Of the isolated RNA, all was reverse transcribed, and so the sequenced material was expressed TCRB transcripts. Profiling relied on immunoSEQ multiplex PCR, and the TCRdb table lists in-frame clones only, not all of them. The repertoire holds more than 140,000 clones, with about 9.1% as singletons. The sample consisted of central memory CD4+ T cells from blood. The receptors were gathered from a woman aged 40 to 55 in good health.

The chain is built from TRBV15 and TRBJ2-1, with D possibly matching TRBD1 (6 bases). The V and J ends lost 0 bases and 4 bases respectively, with 16 bases between them. This CDR3 has 17 amino acids. CDR1 is LNHNV, CDR2 YYDKDF, per germline (reference sequence). The CDR3 loop reads CATSRDFAGVGYNEQFF. CDR3 sequence (DNA): TGTGCCACCAGCAGAGATTTCGCAGGGGTGGGATACAATGAGCAGTTCTTC.

The chain has TRBV19 and TRBJ1-1; no definite D call. CDR1 and CDR2 from the germline V gene are LNHDA and SQIVND (reference sequence). V was pared by 5 bases and J by 0 bases, with 10 bases between. This CDR3 region has 14 residues. CDR3 region: CASSATGLNTEAFF. CDR3 nucleotide sequence: TGTGCCAGTAGTGCGACGGGATTGAACACTGAAGCTTTCTTT.

This clone appeared many times. The chain links TRBV5-6 to TRBJ2-7; D might be TRBD1 (6 bases). Per germline, CDR1 SGHDT and CDR2 YYEEEE. CDR3 length: 13 residues. The V end lost 1 base, the J end lost 4 bases, and 9 bases lay between the germline ends. The CDR3 sequence: CASSLKTGYEQYF. The CDR3 DNA reads TGTGCCAGCAGCTTGAAGACAGGATACGAGCAGTACTTC.

The chain links TRBV7-2 to TRBJ1-1; weak D call: TRBD1 (6 bases). This CDR3 region has 15 residues. Germline-derived CDR1 and CDR2 are SGHTA and FQGNSA. V was trimmed by 4 bases and J by 3 bases, leaving 15 bases between them. The CDR3 region has the DNA TGTGCCAGCAGCTCCATCCGGGGGGCCGACACTGAAGCTTTCTTT. This codes for CASSSIRGADTEAFF.

The chain carries TRBV6-1 and TRBJ2-3; D gene ambiguous. The CDR3 has 15 amino acids. V lost 7 bases and J lost 0, with 14 bases in between. CDR1 MNHNS and CDR2 SASEGT come from the germline V gene. For the CDR3, the DNA is TGTGCCAGCATTAAGAGTCAGGCAAGCACAGATACGCAGTATTTT. This sequence encodes CASIKSQASTDTQYF.

This clone was found a few times. This chain joins TRBV6-6 and TRBJ2-7, with D maybe TRBD1 (6 bases). The CDR3 totals 12 residues. V shed 7 bases and J shed 3 bases, with 10 bases lying between them. The germline V gene has CDR1 MNHNY and CDR2 SVGAGI (reference sequence). The CDR3 sequence: CASKLQGYEQYF. CDR3 coding DNA: TGTGCCAGCAAACTACAGGGCTACGAGCAGTACTTC.

CDR3 nucleotides: TGCGCCAGCAGCTCGACAGGCCCGAACACCGGGGAGCTGTTTTTT. It specifies CASSSTGPNTGELFF. The chain links TRBV5-1 to TRBJ2-2; tentatively, D is TRBD1 (6 bases). V was cut by 3 bases and J by 0 bases, with 9 bases left in between. Germline V gene sequence: CDR1 SGHRS, CDR2 YFSETQ. The CDR3 has 15 residues.

This clone has only a few counts. Here the CDR3 reads CASSPGGKSRTNEKLFF. The CDR3, as DNA: TGCGCCAGCAGCCCGGGGGGGAAGTCTCGCACTAATGAAAAACTGTTTTTT. The chain recombines TRBV5-1 with TRBJ1-4; D perhaps matches TRBD1 (5 bases). CDR1 SGHRS and CDR2 YFSETQ come from the germline V gene. Trimming left V 4 bases short and J 2 bases short, with 18 bases between. The CDR3 is made up of 17 amino acids.

This rearrangement joins TRBV28 to TRBJ1-4; possible D gene TRBD1, 6 bases. The CDR3 sequence is 16 residues long. Trimming removed 6 bases at V and 4 bases at J, with 18 bases between. Looked up from germline, CDR1 is MDHEN and CDR2 is SYDVKM. CDR3 residues: CASSPAPGADNEKLFF. The CDR3 DNA reads as TGTGCCAGCAGCCCGGCCCCAGGGGCGGATAATGAAAAACTGTTTTTT.

This chain uses TRBV4-3 with TRBJ2-5; D perhaps matches TRBD2 (5 bases). Germline values: CDR1 LGHNA, CDR2 YSLEER. V gave up 2 bases and J gave up 5 bases, with 12 bases separating them. The CDR3 is 14 residues long. In DNA, the CDR3 is TGCGCCAGCAGCCAAACCGTCCCGGGGGAGACCCAGTACTTC. Its protein product is CASSQTVPGETQYF.

This clone occurred many times. V usage is TRBV7-9 and J usage is TRBJ2-7; 10 bases line up with TRBD2. The CDR3 spans 17 residues. Trimming at V came to 5 bases and at J to 3 bases, leaving 13 bases not matched to a gene. Per germline, CDR1 SEHNR and CDR2 FQNEAQ (reference sequence). The CDR3: CASSPGTSGDGLYEQYF. The DNA for the CDR3 is TGTGCCAGCAGCCCCGGAACTAGCGGGGACGGCCTCTACGAGCAGTACTTC.

The rearrangement uses TRBV7-2 and TRBJ1-2; TRBD1 matches 8 bases. The CDR3 is made up of 14 amino acids. The ends lost 5 bases at V and 2 bases at J; junction bases unmatched: 4. The V gene's germline CDR1 is SGHTA and CDR2 FQGNSA. CDR3 coding DNA: TGTGCCAGCAGCCCCGGGGACAGGAACTATGGCTACACCTTC. Translating gives CASSPGDRNYGYTF.

This clone was detected a few times. This chain joins TRBV5-1 and TRBJ2-7; D is perhaps TRBD1 (6 bases). Germline CDR1 SGHRS, CDR2 YFSETQ. Trimming cost V 0 bases and J 6 bases, with 16 bases left between them. The CDR3 is made up of 15 amino acids. DNA of the CDR3: TGCGCCAGCAGCTTGGGTCGGGCCACAGGGAGCGAGCAGTACTTC. Translation: CASSLGRATGSEQYF.

There are a few counts of this clone. The rearrangement links TRBV19 to TRBJ1-5; 7 bases match TRBD1. V lost 8 bases to trimming and J lost 6 bases; unmatched junction nucleotides: 7. The CDR3 loop spans 13 amino acids. Germline assignment: CDR1 LNHDA and CDR2 SQIVND (reference sequence). The CDR3: CASLDREGQPQHF. CDR3 bases: TGTGCCAGTCTCGACAGGGAAGGTCAGCCCCAGCATTTT.

V usage is TRBV5-1 and J usage is TRBJ2-2; 8 positions agree with TRBD2. Trimming took 3 bases from V and 1 from J; bases not matched to a gene: 5. This CDR3 has 16 residues. Germline V CDR1 and CDR2: SGHRS, YFSETQ. The CDR3 DNA reads TGCGCCAGCAGCTCAGGACGGGAGGGGAACACCGGGGAGCTGTTTTTT. Translating it yields CASSSGREGNTGELFF.

This clone was observed a handful of times. The chain carries TRBV7-9 and TRBJ1-2; D uncertain. Germline V lookup: CDR1 SEHNR, CDR2 FQNEAQ (reference sequence). The ends were cut back, 1 base at V and 0 bases at J, with 6 bases in the middle. This CDR3 has 14 residues. In nucleotides, the CDR3 is TGTGCCAGCAGCTTAGGGAGGGCTAACTATGGCTACACCTTC. Its translation: CASSLGRANYGYTF.

This clone was observed many times. V is TRBV7-2 and J is TRBJ2-7, with 10 bases that match TRBD2. The germline V gene has CDR1 SGHTA and CDR2 FQGNSA. Trimming cost V 5 bases and J 6 bases; bases outside gene matches: 4. The CDR3 has 13 residues. The CDR3 loop reads CASSLKRGGEQYF. CDR3 nucleotides: TGTGCCAGCAGCCTAAAGCGGGGGGGCGAGCAGTACTTC.

The chain carries TRBV5-1 and TRBJ1-2; 7 positions agree with TRBD1. CDR3 length equals 14 residues. J was trimmed by 5 bases and V by 3 bases; bases with no gene match: 7. CDR1 SGHRS and CDR2 YFSETQ come from the germline V gene. The CDR3 nucleotides read TGCGCCAGCAGCTCCGGACAGGTCCTGTATGGCTACACCTTC. Protein: CASSSGQVLYGYTF.

This clone showed up just a few times. Here the CDR3 reads CASSPPQGIGAFHTF. The CDR3 coding sequence is TGTGCCAGCTCACCACCCCAGGGGATAGGAGCGTTCCACACCTTC. This chain uses TRBV18 with TRBJ1-2; maybe TRBD1 (6 bases). The germline V gene encodes CDR1 KGHSH and CDR2 LQKENI. With 0 bases removed from V and 12 bases from J, the gap between germline ends came to 20 bases. The CDR3 length is 15 residues. Using reference TRBV18 and TRBJ1-2 for the parts outside the CDR3, the full variable domain is NAGVMQNPRHLVRRRGQEARLRCSPMKGHSHVYWYRQLPEEGLKFMVYLQKENIIDESGMPKERFSAEFPKEGPSILRIQQVVRGDSAAYFCASSPPQGIGAFHTFGSGTRLTVV.

J is TRBJ2-2 and V is TRBV28; tentative D call: TRBD1 (6 bases). V was pared by 6 bases and J by 7 bases, with 18 bases between. This CDR3 has 15 amino acids. In germline, CDR1 is MDHEN, CDR2 SYDVKM. CDR3 protein: CASRGQLGAIGELFF. The CDR3 bases are TGTGCCAGCAGGGGGCAATTGGGGGCGATCGGGGAGCTGTTTTTT.

V and J are TRBV1 and TRBJ2-7; no check of the table's D call, TRBD2, against the DNA was made. TRBV1 constitutes a pseudogene. The CDR3 covers 11 residues. The CDR3 loop reads CTSSPHEEQYF. The CDR3 region has the DNA TGCACCAGCAGCCCCCATGAGGAGCAGTACTTC.

This clone was seen repeatedly, ten times or more. The V and J genes are TRBV4-1 and TRBJ2-2; unclear D gene. The CDR3 has 12 residues. Trimming stripped 0 bases from V and 7 bases from J, with 3 bases between. Germline V lookup: CDR1 MGHRA, CDR2 YSYEKL. The CDR3 bases are TGCGCCAGCAGCCAAGACCACGGGGAGCTGTTTTTT. Its protein is CASSQDHGELFF.

This clone was found a few times. This chain connects TRBV10-3 to TRBJ2-2, with 7 nucleotides matching TRBD1. This CDR3 has 13 amino acids. Germline trimming cut 8 bases from V and 2 bases from J; bases unmatched to any gene: 2. The germline CDR1 and CDR2 sequences are ENHRY and SYGVKD. CDR3 region: CAIGTENTGELFF. DNA for the CDR3: TGTGCCATCGGGACAGAAAACACCGGGGAGCTGTTTTTT.

This sequence joins TRBV5-5 and TRBJ1-5; 9 bases are shared with TRBD1. Germline CDR1 SGHKS, CDR2 YYEKEE (reference sequence). V was clipped by 0 bases and J by 6 bases; unmatched bases: 4. There are 15 residues in the CDR3. The chain's CDR3 is CASSLGTGVGQPQHF. The DNA for the CDR3 is TGTGCCAGCAGCTTGGGGACAGGGGTAGGTCAGCCCCAGCATTTT.

The chain recombines TRBV27 with TRBJ1-1; D is unclear. This CDR3 contains 14 residues. V dropped 7 bases and J dropped 3 bases, with 15 bases sitting between them. Per the germline V gene, CDR1 is MNHEY and CDR2 is SMNVEV (reference sequence). This CDR3 is CASTKNWRDTEAFF. CDR3 in DNA: TGTGCCAGCACCAAAAATTGGCGGGACACTGAAGCTTTCTTT.